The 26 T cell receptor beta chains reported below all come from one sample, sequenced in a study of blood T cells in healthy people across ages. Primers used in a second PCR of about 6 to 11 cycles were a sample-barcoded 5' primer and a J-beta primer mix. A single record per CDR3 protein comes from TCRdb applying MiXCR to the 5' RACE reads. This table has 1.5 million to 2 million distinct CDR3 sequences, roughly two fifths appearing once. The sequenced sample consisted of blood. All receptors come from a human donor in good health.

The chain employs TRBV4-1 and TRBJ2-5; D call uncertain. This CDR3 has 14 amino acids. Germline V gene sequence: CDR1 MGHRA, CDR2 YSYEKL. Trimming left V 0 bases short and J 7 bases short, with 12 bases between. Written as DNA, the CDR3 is TGCGCCAGCAGCCAAGATGAAGCCTTGACGACCCAGTACTTC. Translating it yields CASSQDEALTTQYF.

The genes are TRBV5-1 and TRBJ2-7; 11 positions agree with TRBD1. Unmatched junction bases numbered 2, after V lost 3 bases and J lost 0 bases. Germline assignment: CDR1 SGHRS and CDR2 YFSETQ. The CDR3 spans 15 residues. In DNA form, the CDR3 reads TGCGCCAGCAGCTGGGGACAGGGGGTCTCCTACGAGCAGTACTTC. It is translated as CASSWGQGVSYEQYF.

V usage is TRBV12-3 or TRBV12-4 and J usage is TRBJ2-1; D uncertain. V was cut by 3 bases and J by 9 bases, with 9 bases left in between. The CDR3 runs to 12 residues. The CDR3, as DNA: TGTGCCAGCAGTTTTTCTGAGACTGAGCAGTTCTTC. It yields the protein CASSFSETEQFF.

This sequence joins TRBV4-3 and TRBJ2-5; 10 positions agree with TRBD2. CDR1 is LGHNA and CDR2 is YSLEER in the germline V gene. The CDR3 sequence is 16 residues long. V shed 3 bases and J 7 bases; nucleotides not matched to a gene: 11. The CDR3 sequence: CASSQEAGGPGGTQYF. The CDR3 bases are TGCGCCAGCAGCCAGGAAGCGGGGGGGCCTGGGGGGACCCAGTACTTC.

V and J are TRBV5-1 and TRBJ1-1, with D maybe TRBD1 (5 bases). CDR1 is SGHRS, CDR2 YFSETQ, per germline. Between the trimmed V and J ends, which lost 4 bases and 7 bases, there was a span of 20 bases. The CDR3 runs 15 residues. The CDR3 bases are TGCGCCAGCAGCCCACTATCCGGGACGGCGATTGAAGCTTTCTTT. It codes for CASSPLSGTAIEAFF.

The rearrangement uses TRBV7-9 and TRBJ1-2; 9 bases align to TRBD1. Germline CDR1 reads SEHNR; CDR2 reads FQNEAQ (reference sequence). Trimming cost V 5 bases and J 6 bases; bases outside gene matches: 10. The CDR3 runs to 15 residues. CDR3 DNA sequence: TGTGCCAGCAGCGTCAGGGACAGGGCTTTGCATGGCTACACCTTC. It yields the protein CASSVRDRALHGYTF.

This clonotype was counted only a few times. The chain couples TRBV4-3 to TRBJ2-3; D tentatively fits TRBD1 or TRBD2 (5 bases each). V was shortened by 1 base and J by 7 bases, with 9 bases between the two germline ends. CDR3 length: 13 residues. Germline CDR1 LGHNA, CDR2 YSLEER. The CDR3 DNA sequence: TGCGCCAGCAGCCAAGGGGACGGATATACGCAGTATTTT. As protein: CASSQGDGYTQYF.

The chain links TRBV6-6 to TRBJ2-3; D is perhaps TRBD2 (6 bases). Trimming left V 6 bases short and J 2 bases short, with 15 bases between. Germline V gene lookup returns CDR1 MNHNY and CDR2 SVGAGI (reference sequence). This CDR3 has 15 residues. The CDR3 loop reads CASRQGLLNTDTQYF. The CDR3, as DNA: TGTGCCAGCAGGCAGGGACTCCTCAACACAGATACGCAGTATTTT.

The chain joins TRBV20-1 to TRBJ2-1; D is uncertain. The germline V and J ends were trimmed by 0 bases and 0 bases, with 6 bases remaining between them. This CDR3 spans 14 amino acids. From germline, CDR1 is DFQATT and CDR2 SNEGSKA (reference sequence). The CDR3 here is CSAREWSSYNEQFF. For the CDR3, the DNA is TGCAGTGCTAGAGAATGGAGCTCCTACAATGAGCAGTTCTTC.

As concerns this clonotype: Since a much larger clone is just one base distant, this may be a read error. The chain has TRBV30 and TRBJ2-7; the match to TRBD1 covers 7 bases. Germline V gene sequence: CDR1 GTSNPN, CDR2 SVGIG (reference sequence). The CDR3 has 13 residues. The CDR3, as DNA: TGTGCCTGGAGTAGGGACAGCTCCTACGAGCGGTACTTC. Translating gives CAWSRDSSYERYF.

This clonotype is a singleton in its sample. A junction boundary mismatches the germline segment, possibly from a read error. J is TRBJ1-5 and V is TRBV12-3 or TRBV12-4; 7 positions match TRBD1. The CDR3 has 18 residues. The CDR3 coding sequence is TGTGCCGGCAGTTTCTGGGGACAGTACGAATATAGCAATCAGCCCCAGCATTTT. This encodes CAGSFWGQYEYSNQPQHF.

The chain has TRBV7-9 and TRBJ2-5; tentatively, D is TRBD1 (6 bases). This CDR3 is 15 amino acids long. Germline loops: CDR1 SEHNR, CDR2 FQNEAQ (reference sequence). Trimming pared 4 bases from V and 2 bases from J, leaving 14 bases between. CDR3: CASSYFRDTQETQYF. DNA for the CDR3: TGTGCCAGCAGCTATTTTCGGGACACGCAAGAGACCCAGTACTTC.

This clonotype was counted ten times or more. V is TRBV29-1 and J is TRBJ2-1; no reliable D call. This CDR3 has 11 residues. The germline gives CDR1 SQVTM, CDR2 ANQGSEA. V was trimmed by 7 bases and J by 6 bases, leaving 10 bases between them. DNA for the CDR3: TGCAGCGGGCGGACGGTCAATGAGCAGTTCTTC. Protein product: CSGRTVNEQFF.

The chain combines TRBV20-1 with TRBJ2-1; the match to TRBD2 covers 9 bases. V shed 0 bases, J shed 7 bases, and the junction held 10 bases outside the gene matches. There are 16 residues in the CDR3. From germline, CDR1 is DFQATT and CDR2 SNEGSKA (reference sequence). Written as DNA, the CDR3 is TGCAGTGCTAGAGATTGGAGCGGGGGGCGCTGGAATGAGCAGTTCTTC. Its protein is CSARDWSGGRWNEQFF.

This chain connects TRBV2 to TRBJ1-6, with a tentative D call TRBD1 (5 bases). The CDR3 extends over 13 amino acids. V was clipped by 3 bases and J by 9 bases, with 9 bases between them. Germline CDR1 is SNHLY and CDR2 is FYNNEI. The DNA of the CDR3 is TGTGCCAGCAGTGACCAGGGCGGTTCACCCCTCCACTTT. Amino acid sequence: CASSDQGGSPLHF.

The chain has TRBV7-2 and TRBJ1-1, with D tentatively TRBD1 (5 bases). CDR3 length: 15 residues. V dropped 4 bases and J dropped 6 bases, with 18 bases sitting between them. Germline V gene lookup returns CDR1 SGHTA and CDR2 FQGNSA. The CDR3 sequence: CASSWGLPRDAEAFF. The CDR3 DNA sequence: TGTGCCAGCAGCTGGGGACTTCCTCGGGACGCTGAAGCTTTCTTT.

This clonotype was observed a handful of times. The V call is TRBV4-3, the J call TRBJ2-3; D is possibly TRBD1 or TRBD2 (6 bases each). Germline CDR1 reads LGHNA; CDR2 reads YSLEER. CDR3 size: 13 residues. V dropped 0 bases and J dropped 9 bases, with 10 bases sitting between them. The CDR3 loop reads CASSQDLGGTQYF. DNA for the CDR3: TGCGCCAGCAGCCAAGATTTGGGGGGCACGCAGTATTTT.

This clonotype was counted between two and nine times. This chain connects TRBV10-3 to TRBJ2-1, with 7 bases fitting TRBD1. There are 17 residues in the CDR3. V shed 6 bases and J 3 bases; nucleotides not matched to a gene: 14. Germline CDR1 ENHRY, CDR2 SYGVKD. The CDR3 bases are TGTGCCATCAGACCAAGACAGGGCGAAACCTTCTACAATGAGCAGTTCTTC. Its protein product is CAIRPRQGETFYNEQFF.

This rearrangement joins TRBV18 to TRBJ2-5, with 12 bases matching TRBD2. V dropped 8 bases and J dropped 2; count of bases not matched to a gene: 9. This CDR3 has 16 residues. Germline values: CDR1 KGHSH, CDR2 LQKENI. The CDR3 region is CASSPTLAGGQETQYF. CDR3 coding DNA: TGTGCCAGCAGCCCAACTCTAGCGGGGGGGCAAGAGACCCAGTACTTC.

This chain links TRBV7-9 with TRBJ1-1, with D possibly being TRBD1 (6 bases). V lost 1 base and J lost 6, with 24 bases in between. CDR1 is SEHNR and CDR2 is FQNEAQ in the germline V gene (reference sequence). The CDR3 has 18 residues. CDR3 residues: CASSLGVGTGSFRAEAFF. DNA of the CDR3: TGTGCCAGCAGCTTAGGTGTGGGAACAGGGAGTTTTAGAGCTGAAGCTTTCTTT.

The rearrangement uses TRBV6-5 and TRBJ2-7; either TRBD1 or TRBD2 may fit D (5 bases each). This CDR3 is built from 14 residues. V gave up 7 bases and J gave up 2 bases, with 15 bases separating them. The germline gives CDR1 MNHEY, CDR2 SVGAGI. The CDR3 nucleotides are TGTGCCAGCAATCGGGACGGTGGGGCCTACGAGCAGTACTTC. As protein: CASNRDGGAYEQYF.

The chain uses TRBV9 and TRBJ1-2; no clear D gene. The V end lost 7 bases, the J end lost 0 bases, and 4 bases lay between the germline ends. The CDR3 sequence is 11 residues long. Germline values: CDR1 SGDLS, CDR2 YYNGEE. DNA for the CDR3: TGTGCCAGCTACGCTAACTATGGCTACACCTTC. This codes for CASYANYGYTF.

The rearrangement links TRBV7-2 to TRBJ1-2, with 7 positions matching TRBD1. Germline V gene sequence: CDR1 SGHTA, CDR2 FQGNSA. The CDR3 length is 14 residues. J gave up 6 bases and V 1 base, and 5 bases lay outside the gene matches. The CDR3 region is CASSLVTGSDGYTF. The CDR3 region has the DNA TGTGCCAGCAGCTTAGTGACAGGGTCCGATGGCTACACCTTC. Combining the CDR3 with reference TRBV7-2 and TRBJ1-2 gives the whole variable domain GAGVSQSPSNKVTEKGKDVELRCDPISGHTALYWYRQSLGQGLEFLIYFQGNSAPDKSGLPSDRFSAERTGGSVSTLTIQRTQQEDSAVYLCASSLVTGSDGYTFGSGTRLTVV.

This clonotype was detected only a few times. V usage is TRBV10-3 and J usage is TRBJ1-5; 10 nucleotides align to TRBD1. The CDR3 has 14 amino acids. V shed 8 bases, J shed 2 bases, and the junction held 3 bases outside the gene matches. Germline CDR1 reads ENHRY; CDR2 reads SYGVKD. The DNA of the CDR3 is TGTGCCATCCGACAGGGGGCTGGCAATCAGCCCCAGCATTTT. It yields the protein CAIRQGAGNQPQHF.

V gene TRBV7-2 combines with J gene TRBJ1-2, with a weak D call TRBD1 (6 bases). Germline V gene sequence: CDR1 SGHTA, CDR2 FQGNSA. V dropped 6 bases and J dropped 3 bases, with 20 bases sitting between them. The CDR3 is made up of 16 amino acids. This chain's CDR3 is CASRPPQGSSHYGYTF. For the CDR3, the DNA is TGTGCCAGCAGGCCCCCACAGGGCTCTAGTCACTATGGCTACACCTTC.

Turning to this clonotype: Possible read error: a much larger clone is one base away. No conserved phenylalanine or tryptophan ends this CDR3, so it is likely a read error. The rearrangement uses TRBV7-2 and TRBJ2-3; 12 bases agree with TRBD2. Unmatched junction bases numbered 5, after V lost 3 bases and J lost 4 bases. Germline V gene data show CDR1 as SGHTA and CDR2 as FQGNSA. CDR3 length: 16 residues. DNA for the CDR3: TGTGCCAGCAGCTTTCAACTAGCGGGGGGATCAGATACGCAGTATTGT. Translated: CASSFQLAGGSDTQYC.